A selection of T cell receptor beta chains follows, all from one sample in a study of blood T cell repertoires in COVID-19. The assay was immunoSEQ multiplex PCR, and TCRdb's table has in-frame clones only and misses some. The sample shows roughly 300,000 clones, about 93% of them seen only once. Sequencing was done on a sample of peripheral blood. The receptors come from a woman between 25 and 40 years old with COVID-19, enrolled during active disease. The CDR3 runs from the conserved cysteine through the conserved F or W. The D gene is left open where the match is weak. For some rows the clone size is stated as once, few or many, or as a class when expanded; others skip it.

D	J	V	size	DNA	CDR3
TRBD1	TRBJ1-1	TRBV28	NA	TGTGCCAGCAGTCCCAGACAGGGTATCTGGTCTGCTGAAGCTTTCTTT	CASSPRQGIWSAEAFF
TRBD1	TRBJ2-3	TRBV19	NA	TGTGCCAGTAGTATAGGACAGGGAGCCACAGATACGCAGTATTTT	CASSIGQGATDTQYF
TRBD1	TRBJ2-3	TRBV18	NA	TGTGCCAGCTCAAGGCAGGGGGCTGGCACAGATACGCAGTATTTT	CASSRQGAGTDTQYF
NA	TRBJ2-1	TRBV9	NA	TGTGCCAGCAGCGTAGGCACTAGCCTCTCCTACAATGAGCAGTTCTTC	CASSVGTSLSYNEQFF
TRBD2	TRBJ2-5	TRBV5-1	NA	TGCGCCAGCAGCTTGCGCGGGAGTTTAGAGACCCAGTACTTC	CASSLRGSLETQYF
TRBD1	TRBJ1-2	TRBV30	NA	TGTGCCTGGAGTGCCGGAGGGACAGGCCATGGCTACACCTTC	CAWSAGGTGHGYTF
NA	TRBJ1-1	TRBV20-1	NA	TGCAGTGCCAGTAATCAAGGGGGAGGGGGCACTGAAGCTTTCTTT	CSASNQGGGGTEAFF
TRBD1	TRBJ2-7	TRBV28	once	TGTGCCAGCAGCCCGGGACAGGGGTCCTACGAGCAGTACTTC	CASSPGQGSYEQYF
NA	TRBJ1-1	TRBV11-2	NA	TGTGCCAGCAGCTCAAACGGGTTCACTGAAGCTTTCTTT	CASSSNGFTEAFF
TRBD1	TRBJ1-2	TRBV5-1	NA	TGCGCCAGCAGCCAGGGGGCCACCGGCTATGGCTACACCTTC	CASSQGATGYGYTF
TRBD1	TRBJ2-3	TRBV4-3	NA	TGCGCCAGCAGCCAAGATCTGGCAGGGGGCCCCGCAGATACGCAGTATTTT	CASSQDLAGGPADTQYF
TRBD1	TRBJ2-3	TRBV30	NA	TGTGCCTGGAGTGTAGGTGGGGTTGGGACAGGGACAGATACGCAGTATTTT	CAWSVGGVGTGTDTQYF
NA	TRBJ1-2	TRBV5-1	NA	TGCGCCAGCAGGGACACCACCCTAGCCGGGAGGTATGGCTACACCTTC	CASRDTTLAGRYGYTF
NA	TRBJ2-7	TRBV30	NA	TGTGCCTGGAGTCTCGGGGGAGATGGCTACGAGCAGTACTTC	CAWSLGGDGYEQYF
TRBD1	TRBJ2-1	TRBV7-2	NA	TGTGCCAGCAGCTCACCCCGGGACAGGGGCCAACAGGGGCAGTTCTTC	CASSSPRDRGQQGQFF
NA	TRBJ2-7	TRBV11-2	NA	TGTGCCAGCAGCTTACAAATGGGACAAATAACCTACGAGCAGTACTTC	CASSLQMGQITYEQYF
NA	TRBJ2-7	TRBV3-1/TRBV3-2	NA	TGTGCCAGCAGCCAGCAGGGTTCCTACGAGCAGTACTTC	CASSQQGSYEQYF
TRBD1	TRBJ2-2	TRBV5-4	NA	TGTGCCAGCAGCCGAACAGGGGCGGGCGGGGAGCTGTTTTTT	CASSRTGAGGELFF
TRBD1	TRBJ1-1	TRBV5-1	NA	TGCGCCAGCAGCTTGGCACGACAGGGGGAAAACGAAGCTTTCTTT	CASSLARQGENEAFF
NA	TRBJ1-6	TRBV30	NA	TGTGCCTGGAGAACAGGGCCTGAACGGTCCTCACCCCTCCACTTT	CAWRTGPERSSPLHF
NA	TRBJ2-1	TRBV30	NA	TGTGCCTGGCACGACCTCGGTACAGCCAATGAGCAGTTCTTC	CAWHDLGTANEQFF
TRBD2	TRBJ2-7	TRBV30	once	TGTGCCTGGAGTCGGAGCGGGGGATCCTACGAGCAGTACTTC	CAWSRSGGSYEQYF